Below, 12 T cell receptor beta chains from the same sample are listed, as sequenced in a study of T cells in Graves' hyperthyroidism and ophthalmopathy (dated by TCRdb to between 2018 and 2021). The library was obtained by multiplex PCR. For sequencing, an Illumina HiSeq 2000 was employed. Amplification of TCR beta CDR3 regions was carried out from RNA transcripts. A first-round RT-PCR of the TCR CDR3 used the HTBI primer set with the Qiagen OneStep RT-PCR kit. TCRdb took the public reads, trimmed them with fastp at Q25, ran MiXCR for clone calling and kept in-frame beta chains. Rows are unified per CDR3 protein, each entry keeping the most common DNA and genes. This sample is represented by around 420,000 distinct CDR3 sequences; 15% to 17% of them were singletons. Less than 15% of the sample goes to the ten largest clones. Sequenced input: blood. All receptors come from a woman in her late teens or twenties with Graves' hyperthyroidism.

The chain carries TRBV4-2 and TRBJ2-3, with no clear D. This CDR3 has 16 residues. The germline V gene has CDR1 LGHNA and CDR2 YNFKEQ. V lost 2 bases to trimming and J lost 1 base, with 13 bases between them. The CDR3 region is CASSQSRAERTDTQYF. As DNA, the CDR3 is TGTGCCAGCAGCCAAAGTAGGGCGGAGCGCACAGATACGCAGTATTTT.

Worth noting for this clonotype: It may be a read error: a sequence one base away is much more abundant. The chain joins TRBV7-6 to TRBJ2-1; 9 bases line up with TRBD2. There are 16 residues in the CDR3. From germline, CDR1 is SGHVS and CDR2 FNYEAQ. The CDR3 nucleotides read TGTGCCAGCAGCTTAGGGCGGGGGGGCAATTACAATGAGCAGCTCTTC. Its translation is CASSLGRGGNYNEQLF. Using reference TRBV7-6 and TRBJ2-1 for the parts outside the CDR3, the full variable domain is GAGVSQSPRYKVTKRGQDVALRCDPISGHVSLYWYRQALGQGPEFLTYFNYEAQQDKSGLPNDRFSAERPEGSISTLTIQRTEQRDSAMYRCASSLGRGGNYNEQLFGPGTRLTVL.

This clonotype was seen at least ten times. This rearrangement joins TRBV28 to TRBJ2-1; D may be TRBD2 (5 bases). Looked up from germline, CDR1 is MDHEN and CDR2 is SYDVKM. The CDR3 has 14 residues. V lost 2 bases and J lost 9, with 14 bases in between. Here the CDR3 reads CASSLGYLSGEQFF. The CDR3 bases are TGTGCCAGCAGTTTAGGGTATCTGAGCGGTGAGCAGTTCTTC.

This clonotype was counted only a few times. V usage is TRBV6-1 and J usage is TRBJ2-6; no clear D. V lost 7 bases and J lost 0, with 13 bases in between. The V gene's germline CDR1 is MNHNS and CDR2 SASEGT. The CDR3 has 16 amino acids. The CDR3 nucleotides are TGTGCCAGCATTCTATACCCAGGCTCTGGGGCCAACGTCCTGACTTTC. Its translation is CASILYPGSGANVLTF.

Many counts were recorded for this clonotype. The chain is built from TRBV7-2 and TRBJ2-1, with 13 bases identical to TRBD2. Trimming at V came to 5 bases and at J to 8 bases, leaving 9 bases not matched to a gene. This CDR3 region has 16 residues. Germline CDR1 reads SGHTA; CDR2 reads FQGNSA. CDR3 amino acids: CASSLRLAGGKDEQFF. CDR3 coding DNA: TGTGCCAGCAGCCTGAGACTAGCGGGGGGTAAAGATGAGCAGTTCTTC.

V usage is TRBV29-1 and J usage is TRBJ2-2, with 7 bases that match TRBD1. With 4 bases clipped from V and 1 base from J, the junction kept 3 bases outside the gene matches. This CDR3 region has 14 residues. From germline, CDR1 is SQVTM and CDR2 ANQGSEA. The CDR3 sequence: CSVAGQMNTGELFF. The CDR3 coding sequence is TGCAGCGTTGCGGGACAGATGAACACCGGGGAGCTGTTTTTT.

The genes are TRBV6-1 and TRBJ1-2, with TRBD1 identical over 7 bases. The CDR3 extends over 16 amino acids. V shed 5 bases, J shed 6 bases, and the junction held 15 bases outside the gene matches. Germline values: CDR1 MNHNS, CDR2 SASEGT. DNA for the CDR3: TGTGCCAGCAGTCAACTAATGGCGAGGGGGCATCATGGCTACACCTTC. It specifies CASSQLMARGHHGYTF.

V is TRBV12-3 or TRBV12-4 and J is TRBJ1-2; weak D call: TRBD1 (6 bases). The CDR3 sequence is 16 residues long. V lost 6 bases and J lost 7, with 24 bases in between. The DNA of the CDR3 is TGTGCCAGCAGCCAATGGGGGCCGGGTGGGTTCTCTGGCTACACCTTC. Protein sequence: CASSQWGPGGFSGYTF.

There are many counts of this clonotype. The rearrangement links TRBV7-8 to TRBJ2-7; 7 bases line up with TRBD1. After removal of 1 base from V and 4 bases from J, the junction contained 13 bases not matched to a gene. CDR1 is SGHVS, CDR2 FQNEAQ, per germline. The CDR3 sequence is 17 residues long. The CDR3 region is CASSLGHRQGDKYEQYF. Here the CDR3 DNA reads TGTGCCAGCAGCTTAGGACATCGTCAGGGGGATAAATACGAGCAGTACTTC.

At least ten counts were recorded for this clonotype. The chain is built from TRBV11-2 and TRBJ2-1; D may be TRBD2 (5 bases). Per germline, CDR1 SGHAT and CDR2 FQNNGV. The CDR3 runs 18 residues. Between the trimmed V and J ends, which lost 3 bases and 1 base, there was a span of 19 bases. The CDR3 protein is CASSFPPSGGASYNEQFF. In DNA form, the CDR3 reads TGTGCCAGCAGCTTCCCCCCAAGCGGCGGAGCTTCCTACAATGAGCAGTTCTTC.

This clonotype was seen a handful of times. The V gene is TRBV29-1, the J gene TRBJ2-3, with D perhaps assigned TRBD1 or TRBD2 (6 bases each). The CDR3 has 15 residues. Trimming pared 3 bases from V and 2 bases from J, leaving 15 bases between. Germline V gene data show CDR1 as SQVTM and CDR2 as ANQGSEA. The CDR3 bases are TGCAGCGTTGATAGGGGGGCGAAAAACACAGATACGCAGTATTTT. Protein: CSVDRGAKNTDTQYF.

The chain uses TRBV13 and TRBJ2-5; D might be TRBD2 (7 bases). There are 15 residues in the CDR3. Germline values: CDR1 PRHDT, CDR2 FYEKMQ (reference sequence). V dropped 8 bases and J dropped 5 bases, with 21 bases sitting between them. CDR3: CASALQRGGRETQYF. CDR3 nucleotide sequence: TGTGCCAGCGCCCTCCAGAGGGGGGGTCGGGAGACCCAGTACTTC.